These T cell receptor beta chains were read from a single sample in a study of regulatory T cells in long-lasting Graves disease. TCRdb reprocessed the multiplex PCR reads via MiXCR and lists one record per CDR3 protein. In the table there are under 300,000 distinct CDR3 sequences, 20% of which are singletons. This specimen consisted of peripheral blood mononuclear cells (PBMCs), obtained at new diagnosis, from a patient treated with antithyroid drugs. Receptors were obtained from a female donor with Graves disease. CDR3s include the opening cysteine and the closing phenylalanine or tryptophan. A clone size is listed for some rows: how often the clone was seen (once, few, many), or a class if it is expanded.

TRBJ2-7	many	TRBV6-1	CASSPTGYSENYEQYF
TRBJ1-4	many	TRBV4-3	CASSQVRNQQGGEKLFF
TRBJ2-2	.	TRBV5-1	CASSPGLAGLNTGELFF
TRBJ2-2	few	TRBV25-1	CASRTSRTGGPGELFF
TRBJ1-3	many	TRBV7-2	CASSLTVPSGNTIYF
TRBJ1-2	.	TRBV28	CASSHGTPRGYGYTF
TRBJ1-2	many	TRBV10-3	CAISESQGNGYTF
TRBJ2-1	.	TRBV5-1	CASSLDRGVYNEQFF
TRBJ2-7	.	TRBV19	CASSIKEGANSYEQYF
TRBJ2-7	.	TRBV24-1	CATSDEQGEGGYEQYF
TRBJ2-1	.	TRBV6-2/TRBV6-3	CASSPIGNEQFF
TRBJ2-7	.	TRBV29-1	CSTQGQGTEEYF
TRBJ2-5	many	TRBV24-1	CATSDPPGLGEETQYF
TRBJ2-1	.	TRBV24-1	CATSDRGGTSGTQRTYNEQFF
TRBJ2-1	many	TRBV27	CASTGTARDEQFF
TRBJ1-2	many	TRBV5-1	CASSLDPGTIGGYTF
TRBJ2-1	many	TRBV6-2/TRBV6-3	CASRLNHRGTGFYNEQFF
TRBJ2-3	.	TRBV19	CASSIFVSGADTQYF
TRBJ2-3	many	TRBV25-1	CASHPSVARGADTQYF
TRBJ2-1	many	TRBV12-3/TRBV12-4	CASSFEASWWNEQFF
TRBJ2-5	many	TRBV15	CATSQGSRQEETQYF
TRBJ1-2	many	TRBV3-1	CASSQDLRQTNYGYTF
TRBJ1-6	few	TRBV12-3/TRBV12-4	CASSFLGHLNSPLHF
TRBJ2-1	many	TRBV20-1	CSATGTSANYNEQFF
TRBJ2-5	many	TRBV20-1	CSAARGETQYF
TRBJ2-7	.	TRBV27	CASSPATLGGSYEQYF
TRBJ1-4	.	TRBV19	CATSFGTGLEKLFF
TRBJ2-4	many	TRBV2	CASSEGSGTGVKNIQYF
TRBJ2-5	many	TRBV7-3	CASSLRGAEETQYF
TRBJ1-6	few	TRBV5-5	CASSLDRRALHF
TRBJ1-6	many	TRBV20-1	CSARVWDSNNSPLHF
TRBJ2-5	.	TRBV18	CASSLTHSGETQYF
TRBJ2-7	.	TRBV5-1	CASSLAGGAAEEQYF
TRBJ2-7	.	TRBV7-9	CASSFAPAYEQYF
TRBJ2-7	many	TRBV5-1	CASSLGPGSGRHYEQYF
TRBJ1-6	many	TRBV6-5	CASSYDRTNSPLHF
TRBJ1-2	many	TRBV30	CAWSLPMNYGYTF
TRBJ2-5	.	TRBV6-5	CASSYIGRSETQYF
TRBJ1-1	.	TRBV29-1	CSAGWVESEAFF
TRBJ2-1	many	TRBV15	CATSRDLAGATQFF
TRBJ1-3	.	TRBV25-1	CASRDRHSGNTIYF
TRBJ1-1	once	TRBV11-2	CASSSPGVNTEAFF
TRBJ2-3	.	TRBV7-2	CASSLGVVRSTDTQYF
TRBJ2-3	many	TRBV6-5	CASSYSGWSGDTQYF